The 19 T cell receptor beta chains presented below share a single source sample, sequenced in a study of T-cell memory formation after mild COVID-19. In TCRdb, the 5' RACE reads were re-called with MiXCR into one record per CDR3 protein. The table shows some 450,000 distinct CDR3 sequences, with approximately 20% occurring only once. Sequencing was carried out using PBMCs or a T cell subset sorted from them (not recorded which). The receptors stem from an adult woman who had mild COVID-19 (a few samples of this study predate the infection). Cell type and time point are not known.

In its sample, this clonotype was seen a few times. The chain joins TRBV5-1 to TRBJ2-7; 13 positions agree with TRBD2. V trimming: 5 bases; J trimming: 7 bases; junction bases outside the gene matches: 3. Per germline, CDR1 SGHRS and CDR2 YFSETQ. The CDR3 runs 13 residues. The CDR3: CASRGLAGEEQYF. DNA for the CDR3: TGCGCCAGCAGAGGACTAGCGGGAGAAGAGCAGTACTTC.

V gene TRBV7-2 combines with J gene TRBJ2-2; D is unclear. This CDR3 comprises 13 residues. Germline lookup yields CDR1 SGHTA and CDR2 FQGNSA. V was trimmed by 2 bases and J by 6 bases, leaving 7 bases between them. In DNA, the CDR3 is TGTGCCAGCAGCTTACCTGCCCCCGGGGAGCTGTTTTTT. Its protein product is CASSLPAPGELFF.

This clonotype was counted many times. V usage is TRBV20-1 and J usage is TRBJ1-1; TRBD1 might be the D (5 bases). The germline CDR1 and CDR2 sequences are DFQATT and SNEGSKA (reference sequence). The germline V and J ends were trimmed by 4 bases and 2 bases, with 8 bases remaining between them. The CDR3 has 12 amino acids. The CDR3 DNA follows: TGCAGTGCTAAGGGGCCAAACACTGAAGCTTTCTTT. This translates into CSAKGPNTEAFF.

V usage is TRBV5-1 and J usage is TRBJ2-3; no firm D call. V was pared by 4 bases and J by 5 bases, with 11 bases between. The CDR3 has 13 residues. Germline-derived CDR1 and CDR2 are SGHRS and YFSETQ. CDR3 bases: TGCGCCAGCAGCCCTATTCACAGAGATACGCAGTATTTT. Translation: CASSPIHRDTQYF.

V gene TRBV9 combines with J gene TRBJ2-1; TRBD2 matches at 8 bases. Germline V gene sequence: CDR1 SGDLS, CDR2 YYNGEE. Trimming removed 3 bases from V and 3 bases from J; junction bases left unmatched: 2. This CDR3 is 14 amino acids long. CDR3 loop: CASSEGTSYNEQFF. CDR3 sequence (DNA): TGTGCCAGCAGCGAGGGGACTAGCTACAATGAGCAGTTCTTC. The complete variable domain, with remaining parts taken from reference TRBV9 and TRBJ2-1, reads DSGVTQTPKHLITATGQRVTLRCSPRSGDLSVYWYQQSLDQGLQFLIQYYNGEERAKGNILERFSAQQFPDLHSELNLSSLELGDSALYFCASSEGTSYNEQFFGPGTRLTVL.

This clonotype turned up a few times. This chain uses TRBV18 with TRBJ1-1; D call uncertain. Germline loops: CDR1 KGHSH, CDR2 LQKENI. V was clipped by 3 bases and J by 1 base, with 6 bases between them. The CDR3 extends over 13 amino acids. CDR3 amino acids: CASSPVRNTEAFF. For the CDR3, the DNA is TGTGCCAGCTCACCGGTCCGGAACACTGAAGCTTTCTTT.

The chain joins TRBV15 to TRBJ2-3, with D perhaps TRBD1 (10 bases). From germline, CDR1 is LNHNV and CDR2 YYDKDF (reference sequence). V was cut by 5 bases and J by 3 bases, with 18 bases left in between. This CDR3 contains 16 residues. The CDR3 reads CATSVAGDRGTDTQYF. The CDR3 nucleotides are TGTGCCACCAGCGTAGCGGGGGACAGGGGAACAGATACGCAGTATTTT.

The V and J genes are TRBV24-1 and TRBJ1-2; D is unresolved. With 0 bases removed from V and 7 bases from J, the gap between germline ends came to 5 bases. CDR3 size: 12 residues. Germline CDR1 reads KGHDR; CDR2 reads SFDVKD. The CDR3 DNA is TGTGCCACCAGTGATTTGGCCACTGGCTACACCTTC. Its protein is CATSDLATGYTF.

This clonotype was seen a handful of times. The chain links TRBV30 to TRBJ2-7; D tentatively fits TRBD1 or TRBD2 (5 bases each). The CDR3 consists of 14 residues. Trimming removed 0 bases at V and 9 bases at J, with 18 bases between. Germline V gene data show CDR1 as GTSNPN and CDR2 as SVGIG (reference sequence). The CDR3 bases are TGTGCCTGGAGTGTCGAGGGGATCCGAGCAGGGCAGTACTTC. Its protein product is CAWSVEGIRAGQYF.

This sequence joins TRBV19 and TRBJ2-7; TRBD1 matches 10 bases. The ends lost 5 bases at V and 2 bases at J; junction bases unmatched: 6. The CDR3 length is 15 residues. The germline V gene has CDR1 LNHDA and CDR2 SQIVND (reference sequence). The CDR3 nucleotides read TGTGCCAGTAGTCCGGCTGGACAGGGGGCCTACGAGCAGTACTTC. This gives the protein CASSPAGQGAYEQYF.

This clonotype occurred a few times. This rearrangement joins TRBV9 to TRBJ2-7; the D gene is possibly TRBD2 (5 bases). Trimming shortened V by 0 bases and J by 3 bases, and 13 bases separated the two germline ends. CDR3 size: 15 residues. Per the germline V gene, CDR1 is SGDLS and CDR2 is YYNGEE. As DNA, the CDR3 is TGTGCCAGCAGCGTAGGGGGTTTAAGCGGCTACGAGCAGTACTTC. Translation gives CASSVGGLSGYEQYF.

The chain employs TRBV12-3 or TRBV12-4 and TRBJ2-6; TRBD1 aligns across 10 bases. The CDR3 is 17 residues long. V lost 5 bases to trimming and J lost 4 bases; unmatched junction nucleotides: 8. CDR3 nucleotide sequence: TGTGCCAGCAGTCCAGGCGACAGGGGGCCAGGGGCCAACGTCCTGACTTTC. It codes for CASSPGDRGPGANVLTF.

This clonotype was counted only a few times. V and J are TRBV18 and TRBJ2-3, with D possibly called TRBD1 or TRBD2 (6 bases each). The CDR3 is 15 amino acids. The germline V gene encodes CDR1 KGHSH and CDR2 LQKENI. Trimming took 0 bases from V and 5 from J, leaving 12 bases between them. CDR3 residues: CASSPPKGGQDTQYF. In nucleotides, the CDR3 is TGTGCCAGCTCACCACCTAAGGGGGGACAAGATACGCAGTATTTT.

The chain uses TRBV19 and TRBJ2-1; TRBD2 is a possible D gene (6 bases). The CDR3 totals 17 residues. Germline values: CDR1 LNHDA, CDR2 SQIVND (reference sequence). Between the trimmed V and J ends, which lost 3 bases and 5 bases, there was a span of 20 bases. This chain's CDR3 is CASSIVLVGTPNNEQFF. CDR3 in DNA: TGTGCCAGTAGTATCGTATTGGTAGGGACTCCGAACAATGAGCAGTTCTTC.

This clonotype appeared once. The rearrangement uses TRBV5-4 and TRBJ1-2, with D perhaps matching TRBD1 (6 bases). The V end lost 5 bases, the J end lost 8 bases, and 19 bases lay between the germline ends. The CDR3 is 14 amino acids. CDR1 and CDR2 (germline): SGHNT, YYREEE (reference sequence). CDR3 amino acids: CASSLSQGQRGYTF. CDR3 nucleotides: TGTGCCAGCAGTTTGTCGCAGGGACAACGGGGCTACACCTTC.

The sample holds a few counts of this clonotype. The V gene is TRBV6-1, the J gene TRBJ1-6; no firm D call. This CDR3 is built from 15 residues. CDR1 and CDR2 (germline): MNHNS, SASEGT. Deletions cut 8 bases from V and 0 bases from J, with 11 bases between. DNA of the CDR3: TGTGCCAGCCTCCACGGGAGCTCCTATAATTCACCCCTCCACTTT. It specifies CASLHGSSYNSPLHF.

This clonotype was counted only a few times. V usage is TRBV3-1 and J usage is TRBJ2-2; 7 positions match TRBD2. J lost 7 bases, V lost 2 bases, and 7 bases had no gene match. Germline V gives CDR1 LGHDT, CDR2 YNNKEL (reference sequence). This CDR3 region has 15 residues. The CDR3 region has the DNA TGTGCCAGCAGCCAACCCCTGGGCGGGAGCGGGGAGCTGTTTTTT. Its protein is CASSQPLGGSGELFF.

This clonotype turned up a few times. CDR3 sequence: CASSRDNYNYGYTF. CDR3 bases: TGTGCCAGCAGTCGGGACAATTATAACTATGGCTACACCTTC. The J gene is TRBJ1-2, the V gene TRBV6-6; maybe TRBD1 (6 bases). Germline values: CDR1 MNHNY, CDR2 SVGAGI (reference sequence). The CDR3 consists of 14 residues. Trimming took 5 bases from V and 1 from J, leaving 11 bases between them.

In this sample, this clonotype turned up a few times. The chain combines TRBV5-5 with TRBJ2-5, with D perhaps TRBD1 (6 bases). V was shortened by 2 bases and J by 6 bases, with 20 bases between the two germline ends. The V gene's germline CDR1 is SGHKS and CDR2 YYEKEE (reference sequence). There are 16 residues in the CDR3. The CDR3 nucleotides read TGTGCCAGCAGCTTCCCCCAACAGGGTCCGCTGAAGACCCAGTACTTC. This gives the protein CASSFPQQGPLKTQYF.